This T cell receptor beta chain was documented in a study of post-analysis software for immune sequencing data. Overall study context: Progressive-relapsing, secondary progressive and relapsing-remitting multiple sclerosis were among the disease courses included. Study-wide findings and caveats: Under F measure analysis, samples from one preparation batch co-clustered strongly. Roughly 5 TRBV segments (TRBV5-6, TRBV5-1 and TRBV20-1 among them) occurred more frequently in patients than in controls. Significantly lower normalized Chao1 diversity was found in patients with multiple sclerosis relative to controls.

Unique molecular identifiers were carried by the TCR beta cDNA libraries. Yield was some 540,000 cDNA molecules from roughly 1 to 10 million T cells. TCRdb called the PCR reads again in MiXCR, with one record for every CDR3 protein. The sample records hundreds of thousands of distinct CDR3 sequences, 40% to 50% being singletons. This clonotype was seen a few times. Its antigen is unknown. This CDR3 has 15 amino acids. Trimming shortened V by 5 bases and J by 0 bases, and 14 bases separated the two germline ends. The chain uses TRBV12-3 or TRBV12-4 and TRBJ2-7; weak D call: TRBD2 (5 bases). Sequences were obtained from blood. This TCR derives from a girl aged 10-17 years with multiple sclerosis. In DNA, the CDR3 is TGTGCCAGCAGTGTCGGACTGGCTTCCTCCTACGAGCAGTACTTC. It encodes CASSVGLASSYEQYF.